This T cell receptor beta chain was found in a study of OX40 agonist ivuxolimab in advanced cancers. The wider study: Ivuxolimab was delivered to patients intravenously every 2 weeks at doses spanning 0.01 to 10 mg/kg. Overall study findings and caveats: By week 6 at 0.1 to 3.0 mg/kg, blood CD4+ and CD8+ T cells had expanded clonally.

Clones were sequenced by immunoSEQ multiplex PCR, and TCRdb holds only the in-frame ones, with some missing. Of about 70,000 clones detected, over 85% appear once; the ten largest clones hold approximately 1.1%. To note about this clone: Antigen: not known.

This specimen consisted of CD4+ or CD8+ T cells sorted from blood, obtained in a trial of the OX40 agonist ivuxolimab. This TCR derives from an adult with an advanced solid tumor such as melanoma, head and neck, liver or kidney cancer.

CDR3 bases: TGTGCCAGCAGTGAAGCGCCCCTGGGCCAAGAGACCCAGTACTTC. Encoded protein: CASSEAPLGQETQYF. V and J are TRBV2 and TRBJ2-5; unclear D gene. The CDR3 is 15 amino acids. Looked up from germline, CDR1 is SNHLY and CDR2 is FYNNEI. V was clipped by 0 bases and J by 1 base, with 9 bases between them.